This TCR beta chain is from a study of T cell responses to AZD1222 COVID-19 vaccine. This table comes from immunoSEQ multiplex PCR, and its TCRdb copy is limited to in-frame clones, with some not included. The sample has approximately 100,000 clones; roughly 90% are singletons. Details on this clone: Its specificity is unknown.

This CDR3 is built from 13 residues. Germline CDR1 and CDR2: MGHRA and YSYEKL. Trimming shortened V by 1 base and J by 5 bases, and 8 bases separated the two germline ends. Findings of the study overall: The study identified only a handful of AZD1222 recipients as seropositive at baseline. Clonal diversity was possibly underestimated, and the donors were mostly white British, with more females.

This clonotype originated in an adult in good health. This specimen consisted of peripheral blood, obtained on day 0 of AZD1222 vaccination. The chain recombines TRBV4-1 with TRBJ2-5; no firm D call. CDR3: CASSQGGMETQYF. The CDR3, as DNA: TGCGCCAGCAGCCAAGGAGGAATGGAGACCCAGTACTTC.